Following are 12 T cell receptor beta chains from one sample sequenced in a study of blood T cell repertoires in COVID-19. TCRdb's table, derived via immunoSEQ multiplex PCR, lists solely in-frame clones and lacks some. The repertoire holds more than 200,000 clones, with over 75% as singletons. The sequenced material came from peripheral blood. These receptors originate from a man between 45 and 60 years old with acute or convalescent COVID-19.

The gene calls are TRBV7-3 and TRBJ1-2, with 9 bases identical to TRBD1. V shed 5 bases and J 6 bases; nucleotides not matched to a gene: 10. This CDR3 spans 15 amino acids. The germline CDR1 and CDR2 sequences are SGHTA and FQGTGA. The CDR3 loop is CASSPTGTGTDGYTF. The CDR3 region has the DNA TGTGCCAGCAGCCCAACCGGGACAGGGACCGATGGCTACACCTTC. Together with reference TRBV7-3 and TRBJ1-2, the CDR3 gives the full variable domain: GAGVSQTPSNKVTEKGKYVELRCDPISGHTALYWYRQSLGQGPEFLIYFQGTGAADDSGLPNDRFFAVRPEGSVSTLKIQRTERGDSAVYLCASSPTGTGTDGYTFGSGTRLTVV.

J is TRBJ1-3 and V is TRBV19; no clear D. Germline values: CDR1 LNHDA, CDR2 SQIVND (reference sequence). The CDR3 consists of 15 residues. The V and J ends lost 5 bases and 0 bases respectively, with 11 bases between them. The CDR3 spells CASSSEDSSGNTIYF. In DNA form, the CDR3 reads TGTGCCAGTAGTTCTGAAGATAGCTCTGGAAACACCATATATTTT.

The chain couples TRBV6-5 to TRBJ1-1; D is perhaps TRBD1 (6 bases). Trimming left V 6 bases short and J 4 bases short, with 12 bases between. CDR3 size: 13 residues. CDR1 is MNHEY and CDR2 is SVGAGI in the germline V gene. CDR3 loop: CASRWGGTTEAFF. CDR3 bases: TGTGCCAGCAGGTGGGGGGGCACCACTGAAGCTTTCTTT.

The chain is built from TRBV10-3 and TRBJ2-1; no definite D call. In germline, CDR1 is ENHRY, CDR2 SYGVKD. With 8 bases removed from V and 0 bases from J, the gap between germline ends came to 11 bases. The CDR3 is 14 amino acids. The CDR3, as DNA: TGTGCCATCTCCGACATGAGCTCCTACAATGAGCAGTTCTTC. Translating it yields CAISDMSSYNEQFF.

The genes are TRBV5-6 and TRBJ2-1; 8 nucleotides align to TRBD1. The junction had 2 bases not matched to a gene; V was cut back by 2 bases and J by 7 bases. The CDR3 contains 13 residues. Per germline, CDR1 SGHDT and CDR2 YYEEEE. The CDR3 DNA is TGTGCCAGCAGCTTTTACAGGGGGAATGAGCAGTTCTTC. Protein sequence: CASSFYRGNEQFF.

The table lists this clone with a count of one. J is TRBJ2-1 and V is TRBV19; TRBD2 aligns across 13 bases. J was trimmed by 5 bases and V by 8 bases; bases with no gene match: 9. Germline CDR1 is LNHDA and CDR2 is SQIVND (reference sequence). The CDR3 consists of 16 residues. For the CDR3, the DNA is TGTGCCAGTCAGGGGGGGACTAGCGGGGTCAACAATGAGCAGTTCTTC. Translating it yields CASQGGTSGVNNEQFF.

The V call is TRBV9, the J call TRBJ2-3; possibly TRBD2 for D (7 bases). The CDR3 is 15 residues long. In germline, CDR1 is SGDLS, CDR2 YYNGEE. The ends were cut back, 0 bases at V and 2 bases at J, with 10 bases in the middle. The CDR3 DNA reads as TGTGCCAGCAGCGTAGCGGCGGGGGCCACAGATACGCAGTATTTT. Amino acid sequence: CASSVAAGATDTQYF.

This chain connects TRBV9 to TRBJ2-2, with 16 bases aligning to TRBD2. Germline assignment: CDR1 SGDLS and CDR2 YYNGEE. The length of the CDR3 is 19 residues. The J segment lost 4 bases and the V segment lost 3 bases, leaving 9 bases of the junction unmatched. The CDR3 DNA reads TGTGCCAGCAGCGCCCCGGGACTAGCGGGGGGGCGCGGCACCGGGGAGCTGTTTTTT. Protein sequence: CASSAPGLAGGRGTGELFF.

The chain links TRBV5-4 to TRBJ2-2; 8 bases are shared with TRBD1. Looked up from germline, CDR1 is SGHNT and CDR2 is YYREEE (reference sequence). V trimming: 1 base; J trimming: 5 bases; junction bases outside the gene matches: 1. The CDR3 is 14 amino acids. The CDR3 sequence: CASSLNRGTGELFF. The CDR3 bases are TGTGCCAGCAGCTTGAACAGGGGGACCGGGGAGCTGTTTTTT.

This chain connects TRBV7-3 to TRBJ1-3; D is possibly TRBD1 (6 bases). This CDR3 has 15 amino acids. Deletions cut 2 bases from V and 4 bases from J, with 12 bases between. Germline assignment: CDR1 SGHTA and CDR2 FQGTGA. The CDR3 DNA sequence: TGTGCCAGCAGCTTAGATCCCGGACAGGGAAACACCATATATTTT. Its protein product is CASSLDPGQGNTIYF.

This chain joins TRBV12-5 and TRBJ1-2; maybe TRBD1 (6 bases). CDR1 is LGHNT and CDR2 is FRNRAP in the germline V gene. V dropped 6 bases and J dropped 7 bases, with 15 bases sitting between them. There are 13 residues in the CDR3. CDR3 nucleotide sequence: TGTGCTAGTGGGAAACCACAGGGCTCTGGCTACACCTTC. This translates into CASGKPQGSGYTF.

The chain employs TRBV10-3 and TRBJ1-2, with 8 bases fitting TRBD1. With 11 bases clipped from V and 4 bases from J, the junction kept 15 bases outside the gene matches. CDR3 length equals 15 residues. Germline values: CDR1 ENHRY, CDR2 SYGVKD. This CDR3 reads CASGQGLSVRYGYTF. The DNA for the CDR3 is TGTGCCTCAGGACAGGGTCTATCAGTACGCTATGGCTACACCTTC.